The 15 T cell receptor beta chains below come from one sample, sequenced in a study of neurological immune-mediated disorders. TCRdb analysed the 5' RACE reads with MiXCR anew, one entry per CDR3 protein. Of about 10,000 distinct CDR3 sequences in the sample, 20% to 25% were seen once. Sequenced: CD8+ T cells from blood. These receptors were taken from a woman in her thirties or forties with multiple sclerosis.

By its share, this clonotype is medium-sized (0.01 to 0.1%). J is TRBJ2-3 and V is TRBV20-1; TRBD2 might be the D (6 bases). The V end lost 0 bases, the J end lost 10 bases, and 14 bases lay between the germline ends. Germline CDR1 and CDR2: DFQATT and SNEGSKA (reference sequence). This CDR3 comprises 13 residues. The CDR3 loop is CSARDKRALSQYF. As DNA, the CDR3 is TGCAGTGCTAGAGACAAGCGGGCCCTATCGCAGTATTTT.

This clonotype appeared many times. A clone one base away is much larger, so this may be a read error. V is TRBV14 and J is TRBJ2-2; possibly TRBD1 for D (5 bases). The CDR3 runs to 13 residues. Germline-derived CDR1 and CDR2 are SGHDN and FVKESK. DNA of the CDR3: TGTGCCAGCCGCCCAGGGTACACCTGGGAGCTGTTTTTT. Encoded protein: CASRPGYTWELFF.

This clonotype came up many times. The chain combines TRBV13 with TRBJ1-2; maybe TRBD1 (5 bases). V lost 4 bases to trimming and J lost 1 base, with 25 bases between them. CDR3 length: 19 residues. CDR1 and CDR2 (germline): PRHDT, FYEKMQ (reference sequence). This CDR3 is CASSSVRPSYYRNNYGYTF. The CDR3 bases are TGTGCCAGCAGCTCCGTCAGGCCTAGCTATTACAGGAATAACTATGGCTACACCTTC.

This clonotype has a count of ten or more. The CDR3 reads CASSPQPGSYEQYF. The CDR3 DNA is TGCGCCAGCAGCCCCCAACCGGGTTCCTACGAGCAGTACTTC. The rearrangement joins TRBV4-1 to TRBJ2-7; D unresolved. V lost 4 bases to trimming and J lost 1 base, with 11 bases between them. The CDR3 spans 14 residues. Germline CDR1 MGHRA, CDR2 YSYEKL.

By proportion, this clonotype is medium-sized (0.01 to 0.1%). This rearrangement joins TRBV5-5 to TRBJ2-7; D unclear. CDR3 length: 12 residues. Germline-derived CDR1 and CDR2 are SGHKS and YYEKEE (reference sequence). V lost 4 bases and J lost 3, with 8 bases in between. In DNA form, the CDR3 reads TGTGCCAGCAGCCGGACCGACTACGAGCAGTACTTC. This codes for CASSRTDYEQYF. Based on the CDR3 plus reference TRBV5-5 and TRBJ2-7, the full variable domain is DAGVTQSPTHLIKTRGQQVTLRCSPISGHKSVSWYQQVLGQGPQFIFQYYEKEERGRGNFPDRFSARQFPNYSSELNVNALLLGDSALYLCASSRTDYEQYFGPGTRLTVT.

This clonotype was counted at least ten times. This chain connects TRBV19 to TRBJ1-5; D is unclear. From germline, CDR1 is LNHDA and CDR2 SQIVND (reference sequence). The germline V and J ends were trimmed by 6 bases and 0 bases, with 12 bases remaining between them. CDR3 length: 15 residues. The CDR3 loop is CASSVQSYSNQPQHF. CDR3 nucleotides: TGTGCCAGTAGCGTTCAGTCTTATAGCAATCAGCCCCAGCATTTT.

In its sample, this clonotype was seen many times. The chain employs TRBV5-6 and TRBJ1-2; weak D call: TRBD1 (5 bases). The V gene's germline CDR1 is SGHDT and CDR2 YYEEEE. The CDR3 runs to 15 residues. Trimming took 0 bases from V and 0 from J, leaving 9 bases between them. CDR3 loop: CASSLGQPSNYGYTF. The CDR3 DNA sequence: TGTGCCAGCAGCTTGGGACAGCCTTCTAACTATGGCTACACCTTC.

Relative to its sample, this clonotype is medium-sized. V is TRBV4-1 and J is TRBJ1-2; TRBD1 might be the D (6 bases). The CDR3 is 15 residues long. Germline CDR1 reads MGHRA; CDR2 reads YSYEKL. The V end was cut by 0 bases, the J end by 8 bases, with 16 bases between. This chain's CDR3 is CASSQEWGHLRGYTF. For the CDR3, the DNA is TGCGCCAGCAGCCAAGAGTGGGGGCATCTAAGGGGCTACACCTTC.

Many counts were recorded for this clonotype. The J gene is TRBJ2-3, the V gene TRBV11-2; D is ambiguous. V lost 4 bases, J lost 2 bases, and 7 bases lay in between. The CDR3 consists of 13 residues. CDR1 and CDR2 from the germline V gene are SGHAT and FQNNGV. The chain's CDR3 is CASSSLPTDTQYF. DNA for the CDR3: TGTGCCAGCAGCTCTCTACCCACAGATACGCAGTATTTT.

This clonotype has ten or more counts. The chain uses TRBV5-1 and TRBJ2-7, with a tentative D call TRBD1 (6 bases). Germline CDR1 SGHRS, CDR2 YFSETQ. The ends were cut back, 2 bases at V and 4 bases at J, with 7 bases in the middle. CDR3 size: 12 residues. The CDR3 reads CASSFGQYEQYF. CDR3 coding DNA: TGCGCCAGCAGCTTCGGACAGTACGAGCAGTACTTC.

At least ten counts were recorded for this clonotype. This chain connects TRBV5-1 to TRBJ1-2, with D maybe TRBD1 (5 bases). V lost 0 bases to trimming and J lost 8 bases, with 11 bases between them. Germline lookup yields CDR1 SGHRS and CDR2 YFSETQ. CDR3 length: 13 amino acids. CDR3 loop: CASSLAGDRGYTF. For the CDR3, the DNA is TGCGCCAGCAGCTTGGCTGGGGACCGCGGCTACACCTTC.

This clonotype is labeled medium-sized. This sequence joins TRBV11-2 and TRBJ2-1; TRBD1 is a possible D gene (5 bases). Between the trimmed V and J ends, which lost 5 bases and 6 bases, there was a span of 17 bases. Germline V lookup: CDR1 SGHAT, CDR2 FQNNGV. This CDR3 has 15 residues. The CDR3 DNA reads TGTGCCAGCAGCCCGTACGCAGGGTCAGCCAATGAGCAGTTCTTC. Translated, it gives CASSPYAGSANEQFF.

In its sample, this clonotype ranks as medium-sized. The chain employs TRBV25-1 and TRBJ1-4; D is ambiguous. Per the germline V gene, CDR1 is MGHDK and CDR2 is SYGVNS. Trimming cost V 6 bases and J 8 bases, with 10 bases left between them. The CDR3 has 12 residues. The CDR3 DNA sequence: TGTGCCAGCAGATCCTTAGAGGAAAAACTGTTTTTT. It codes for CASRSLEEKLFF.

This clonotype was counted ten times or more. The V call is TRBV29-1, the J call TRBJ2-7, with D unresolved. From germline, CDR1 is SQVTM and CDR2 ANQGSEA. The CDR3 totals 12 residues. V was clipped by 7 bases and J by 5 bases, with 15 bases between them. The CDR3 is CSALRPRDEQYF. DNA for the CDR3: TGCAGCGCCTTGCGCCCCCGAGACGAGCAGTACTTC.

This clonotype was observed once. The chain joins TRBV6-2 or TRBV6-3 to TRBJ1-5; no definite D call. The germline CDR1 and CDR2 sequences are MNHEY and SVGEGT. The V and J ends lost 6 bases and 6 bases respectively, with 24 bases between them. The CDR3 runs to 17 residues. The CDR3 loop reads CASRRLWPPQESQPQHF. In nucleotides, the CDR3 is TGTGCCAGCAGGCGTTTATGGCCTCCCCAAGAAAGTCAGCCCCAGCATTTT.